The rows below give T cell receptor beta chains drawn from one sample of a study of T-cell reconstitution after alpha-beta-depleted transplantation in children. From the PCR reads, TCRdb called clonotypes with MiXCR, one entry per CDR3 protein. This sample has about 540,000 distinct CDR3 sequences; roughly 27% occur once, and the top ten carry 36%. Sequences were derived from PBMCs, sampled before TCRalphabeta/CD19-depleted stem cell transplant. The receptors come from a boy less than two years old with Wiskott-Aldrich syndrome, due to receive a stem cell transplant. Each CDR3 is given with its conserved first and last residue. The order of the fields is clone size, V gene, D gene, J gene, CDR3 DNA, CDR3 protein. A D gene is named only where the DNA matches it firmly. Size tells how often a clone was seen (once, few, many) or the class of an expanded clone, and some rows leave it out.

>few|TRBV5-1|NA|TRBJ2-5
TGCGCCAGCAGCTTAGGGACTCGACGAGAGACCCAGTACTTC
CASSLGTRRETQYF
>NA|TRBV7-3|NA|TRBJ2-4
TGTGCCAGCAGTCAAACCTCAGGGGCGGTTCAGTACTTC
CASSQTSGAVQYF
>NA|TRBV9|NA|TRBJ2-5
TGTGCCAGCAGCGTAGTCCCAGAAGAGACCCAGTACTTC
CASSVVPEETQYF
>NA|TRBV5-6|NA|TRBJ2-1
TGTGCCAGCAGCTTGAAGGTTCTGGCGAGCTCCTACAATGAGCAGTTCTTC
CASSLKVLASSYNEQFF
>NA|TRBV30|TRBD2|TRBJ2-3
TGTGCCTGGACTAGCGGGCCTCTCCCAGATACGCAGTATTTT
CAWTSGPLPDTQYF
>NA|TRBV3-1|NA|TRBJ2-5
TGTGCCAGCAGCCAAGATCCCAGGGGAAAGACCCAGTACTTC
CASSQDPRGKTQYF
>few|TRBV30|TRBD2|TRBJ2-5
TGTGCCTGGAGTGTTGGACTAGCGGGAGGAGGCCAAGAGACCCAGTACTTC
CAWSVGLAGGGQETQYF
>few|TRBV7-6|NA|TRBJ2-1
TGTGCCAGCAGCTTATCGGGACAACTATACAATGAGCAGTTCTTC
CASSLSGQLYNEQFF
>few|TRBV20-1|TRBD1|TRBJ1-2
TGCAGTGCTAGAGGACGACAGGGGGCCGGCGGCTACACCTTC
CSARGRQGAGGYTF
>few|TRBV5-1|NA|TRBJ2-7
TGCGCCAGCAGCCCCGTGGCCCAGGCACTCACCTACGAGCAGTACTTC
CASSPVAQALTYEQYF
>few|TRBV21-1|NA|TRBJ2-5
TGTGCCAGCAGCCACATCCCGAAGGGACAGCAGCTGGAAACCCAGTACTTC
CASSHIPKGQQLETQYF
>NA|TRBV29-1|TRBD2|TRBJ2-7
TGCAGCGTGAGCGGGAGAGGCTCGGGCTCTTACGAGCAGTACTTC
CSVSGRGSGSYEQYF
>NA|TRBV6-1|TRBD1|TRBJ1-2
TGTGCCAGCAGTCGGACAGGGGAATATGGCTACACCTTC
CASSRTGEYGYTF
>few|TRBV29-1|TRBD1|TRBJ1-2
TGCAGCGTTGTGCGTTGGACAGGGGGCTGGAGTAAAGGAGTCCTGCCCTATGGCTACACCTTC
CSVVRWTGGWSKGVLPYGYTF
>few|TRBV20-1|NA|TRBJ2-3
TGCAGTGCTAGGTATGAGGGATGGAATACGCAGTATTTT
CSARYEGWNTQYF
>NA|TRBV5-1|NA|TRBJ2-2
TGCGCCAGCAGCTTGGATAGGGCCTACACCGGGGAGCTGTTTTTT
CASSLDRAYTGELFF
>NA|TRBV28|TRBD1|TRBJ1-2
TGTGCCAGCAGTTTATACCCGGACAGGAACTATGGCTACACCTTC
CASSLYPDRNYGYTF
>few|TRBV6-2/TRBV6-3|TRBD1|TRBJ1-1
TGTGCCAGCAGTTACGCCACAGGGGTAGCTTTCTTT
CASSYATGVAFF
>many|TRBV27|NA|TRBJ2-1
TGTGCCAGCAGTCCAGGGGGGGGTCCGAGCTCCTACAATGAGCAGTTCTTC
CASSPGGGPSSYNEQFF
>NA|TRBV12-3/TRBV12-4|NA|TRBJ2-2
TGTGCCAGCAGTTTCAAGCGTTCGCTCCCCGGGGAGCTGTTTTTT
CASSFKRSLPGELFF
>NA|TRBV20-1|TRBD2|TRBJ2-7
TGCAGTGCTAGCGCAGGACTAGCGGGCTCCTACGAGCAGTACTTC
CSASAGLAGSYEQYF
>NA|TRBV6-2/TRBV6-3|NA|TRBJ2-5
TGTGCCAGCAGTTACGGCCAGGACAGACAAGAGACCCAGTACTTC
CASSYGQDRQETQYF
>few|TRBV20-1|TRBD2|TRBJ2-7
TGCAGTGCTAGAGTACTAGCGGTCTCCTACGAGCAGTACTTC
CSARVLAVSYEQYF
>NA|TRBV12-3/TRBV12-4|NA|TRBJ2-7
TGTGCCAGCAGTTTTTTCAGGGTGGACCCCTACGAGCAGTACTTC
CASSFFRVDPYEQYF
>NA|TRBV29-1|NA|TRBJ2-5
TGCAGCGGCGTATCACGGGGAGGAGAGACCCAGTACTTC
CSGVSRGGETQYF